These 13 T cell receptor beta chains came from one sample sequenced in a study of siplizumab effects on memory and regulatory T cells. Libraries were prepared by immunoSEQ multiplex PCR; TCRdb keeps only in-frame clonotypes and omits some of them. Of some 100,000 clones listed, just over 90% were seen once; the top ten hold approximately 0.71%. Sequencing was performed on Tregs sorted from blood. These receptors all stem from a human donor in good health.

The chain is built from TRBV28 and TRBJ1-1; no clear D gene. V lost 6 bases and J lost 8, with 7 bases in between. The CDR3 is 10 residues long. The germline gives CDR1 MDHEN, CDR2 SYDVKM. This CDR3 reads CASRRTEAFF. The CDR3 region has the DNA TGTGCCAGCAGACGGACGGAAGCTTTCTTT.

The chain employs TRBV6-1 and TRBJ1-1; D perhaps matches TRBD1 (5 bases). The CDR3 loop spans 13 amino acids. Trimming left V 8 bases short and J 6 bases short, with 16 bases between. From germline, CDR1 is MNHNS and CDR2 SASEGT. The CDR3 bases are TGTGCCAGCCCTGGTCTGGGCAGGGCTGAAGCTTTCTTT. This codes for CASPGLGRAEAFF.

CDR3 DNA: TGTGCCAGCAGCTCAGTGTTGCAGTACGAGCAGTACTTC. It specifies CASSSVLQYEQYF. This sequence joins TRBV27 and TRBJ2-7; no definite D call. The CDR3 is 13 residues long. Trimming removed 6 bases from V and 4 bases from J, with 13 bases in between. The germline V gene encodes CDR1 MNHEY and CDR2 SMNVEV (reference sequence).

The gene calls are TRBV11-2 and TRBJ2-7; the match to TRBD2 covers 9 bases. Germline V gives CDR1 SGHAT, CDR2 FQNNGV. CDR3 length: 15 amino acids. After removal of 1 base from V and 1 base from J, the junction contained 2 bases not matched to a gene. CDR3 sequence reads: CASSLVTSGSYEQYF. The CDR3, as DNA: TGTGCCAGCAGCTTAGTAACTAGCGGGTCCTACGAGCAGTACTTC.

The rearrangement uses TRBV15 and TRBJ2-3; D possibly matches TRBD1 or TRBD2 (5 bases each). Trimming shortened V by 0 bases and J by 1 base, and 14 bases separated the two germline ends. Germline lookup yields CDR1 LNHNV and CDR2 YYDKDF (reference sequence). The CDR3 runs 17 residues. The CDR3 protein is CATSRDAPGRGTDTQYF. The CDR3 nucleotides are TGTGCCACCAGCAGAGATGCGCCAGGGCGGGGCACAGATACGCAGTATTTT.

This sequence joins TRBV6-1 and TRBJ2-5, with 13 bases aligning to TRBD2. The DNA end favors TRBJ2-7, so the J call may be wrong. Per germline, CDR1 MNHNS and CDR2 SASEGT. This CDR3 contains 14 residues. The CDR3 loop is CASIWTSGSYEQYF. The CDR3 DNA reads as TGTGCCAGCATCTGGACTAGCGGGAGCTACGAGCAGTACTTC.

The gene calls are TRBV28 and TRBJ2-3; 7 nucleotides line up with TRBD1. Germline trimming cut 3 bases from V and 1 base from J; bases unmatched to any gene: 4. The CDR3 extends over 15 amino acids. Germline V gene data show CDR1 as MDHEN and CDR2 as SYDVKM. This CDR3 is CASSFRQGRTDTQYF. CDR3 coding DNA: TGTGCCAGCAGTTTTAGACAGGGACGCACAGATACGCAGTATTTT.

V and J are TRBV9 and TRBJ1-1; possibly TRBD1 for D (5 bases). The V end lost 4 bases, the J end lost 2 bases, and 12 bases lay between the germline ends. Germline-derived CDR1 and CDR2 are SGDLS and YYNGEE. The CDR3 is made up of 14 amino acids. As DNA, the CDR3 is TGTGCCAGCAGCCCCCGACAGACAAACACTGAAGCTTTCTTT. Protein: CASSPRQTNTEAFF.

This rearrangement joins TRBV7-9 to TRBJ1-1, with a possible D match to TRBD1 (5 bases). The germline V and J ends were trimmed by 0 bases and 10 bases, with 12 bases remaining between them. The CDR3 contains 13 residues. Germline V CDR1 and CDR2: SEHNR, FQNEAQ (reference sequence). CDR3 sequence: CASSLAQQGGAFF. DNA for the CDR3: TGTGCCAGCAGCTTAGCCCAGCAGGGTGGAGCTTTCTTT.

The V call is TRBV23-1, the J call TRBJ1-2; D is uncertain. TRBV23-1 counts as an open reading frame of uncertain function. Trimming left V 1 base short and J 1 base short, with 10 bases between. CDR3 length equals 15 residues. CDR3 DNA: TGCGCCAGCAGTCAATTTAGGACTTGTAACTATGGCTACACCTTC. Amino acids: CASSQFRTCNYGYTF.

J is TRBJ1-2 and V is TRBV6-6; 7 nucleotides match TRBD1. The germline gives CDR1 MNHNY, CDR2 SVGAGI (reference sequence). The CDR3 spans 14 residues. Trimming cost V 6 bases and J 3 bases; bases outside gene matches: 7. CDR3 sequence: CASRGQRDYYGYTF. The CDR3 bases are TGTGCCAGCAGGGGACAGAGAGACTACTATGGCTACACCTTC.

This chain links TRBV30 with TRBJ2-7; D possibly corresponds to TRBD1 (5 bases). Trimming took 8 bases from V and 0 from J, leaving 14 bases between them. This CDR3 has 13 residues. CDR1 GTSNPN and CDR2 SVGIG come from the germline V gene (reference sequence). CDR3 sequence: CARQTESSYEQYF. DNA of the CDR3: TGTGCCCGACAGACAGAGAGCTCCTACGAGCAGTACTTC.

The chain carries TRBV7-9 and TRBJ2-3; 7 positions match TRBD2. Germline V gives CDR1 SEHNR, CDR2 FQNEAQ (reference sequence). Trimming at V came to 1 base and at J to 4 bases, leaving 5 bases not matched to a gene. This CDR3 is built from 15 residues. Here the CDR3 reads CASSLGGSGADTQYF. CDR3 coding DNA: TGTGCCAGCAGCTTAGGCGGGAGTGGGGCAGATACGCAGTATTTT.